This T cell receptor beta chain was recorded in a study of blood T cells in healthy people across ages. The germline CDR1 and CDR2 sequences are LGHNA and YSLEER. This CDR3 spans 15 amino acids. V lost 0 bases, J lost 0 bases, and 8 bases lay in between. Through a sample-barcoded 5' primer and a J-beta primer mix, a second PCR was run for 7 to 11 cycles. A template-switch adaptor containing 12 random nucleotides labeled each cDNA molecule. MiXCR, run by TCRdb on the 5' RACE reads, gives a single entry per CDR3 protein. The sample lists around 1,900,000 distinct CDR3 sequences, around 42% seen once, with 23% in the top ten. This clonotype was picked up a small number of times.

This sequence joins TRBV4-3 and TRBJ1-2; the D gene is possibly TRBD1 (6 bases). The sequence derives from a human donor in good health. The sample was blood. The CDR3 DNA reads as TGCGCCAGCAGCCAAGAAGACAGGACTAACTATGGCTACACCTTC. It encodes CASSQEDRTNYGYTF.